The source of this T cell receptor (beta chain) is a study of human T cells and chemical hapten exposure. TCRdb re-called the RACE reads with MiXCR, one entry per CDR3 protein. There are 300,000 to 400,000 distinct CDR3 sequences in the sample; approximately 5% occur only once, and 2% to 3% lies in the top ten. This clonotype was recorded a few times. The CDR3 contains 14 residues. Trimming removed 1 base from V and 12 bases from J; junction bases left unmatched: 6. CDR1 is LGHDT, CDR2 YNNKEL, per germline (reference sequence). Time point noted: pre-sensitization, week 0. The sample's treatment: therapeutic diphenylcyclopropenone sensitization with weekly scalp DPC.

The source is a woman in her forties or fifties with alopecia areata. Some clones in this sample may be carry-over from other donors' samples. Source: whole blood, taken in connection with sensitization to the hapten diphenylcyclopropenone (DPC). The chain is built from TRBV3-1 and TRBJ2-1; 10 bases agree with TRBD2. CDR3: CASSQGASGSWQFF. Here the CDR3 DNA reads TGTGCCAGCAGCCAAGGAGCTAGCGGGAGCTGGCAGTTCTTC.